The 14 T cell receptor beta chains reported below all come from one sample, sequenced in a study of blood T cells in healthy people across ages. For the second PCR, which ran for about 7 to 11 cycles, a sample-barcoded 5' primer and a J-beta primer mix were used. TCRdb itself ran the 5' RACE reads through MiXCR, one entry per CDR3 protein. This table has about 1.1 million distinct CDR3 sequences, about two fifths appearing once. The sequenced sample consisted of blood. These receptors all stem from a man aged 18-30 years in good health.

V is TRBV25-1 and J is TRBJ1-5, with D unresolved. V was clipped by 4 bases and J by 4 bases, with 11 bases between them. CDR1 and CDR2 from the germline V gene are MGHDK and SYGVNS. The CDR3 sequence is 14 residues long. The CDR3 DNA is TGTGCCAGCAGTGTAAACGGTCAAAATCAGCCCCAGCATTTT. Protein: CASSVNGQNQPQHF. Based on the CDR3 plus reference TRBV25-1 and TRBJ1-5, the full variable domain is EADIYQTPRYLVIGTGKKITLECSQTMGHDKMYWYQQDPGMELHLIHYSYGVNSTEKGDLSSESTVSRIRTEHFPLTLESARPSHTSQYLCASSVNGQNQPQHFGDGTRLSIL.

The J gene is TRBJ1-1, the V gene TRBV20-1, with 8 bases that match TRBD1. Unmatched junction bases numbered 18, after V lost 6 bases and J lost 6 bases. The CDR3 covers 16 residues. The V gene's germline CDR1 is DFQATT and CDR2 SNEGSKA (reference sequence). Here the CDR3 reads CSAPPLRTGTQPEAFF. In DNA form, the CDR3 reads TGCAGTGCCCCACCCCTTAGGACAGGGACCCAGCCTGAAGCTTTCTTT.

This clonotype was found once. The chain uses TRBV4-2 and TRBJ2-3; possible D gene TRBD2, 6 bases. CDR3 size: 18 residues. The germline gives CDR1 LGHNA, CDR2 YNFKEQ. V dropped 4 bases and J dropped 2 bases, with 22 bases sitting between them. This CDR3 is CASSPKGTGGALTDTQYF. DNA of the CDR3: TGTGCCAGCAGCCCGAAAGGGACTGGCGGGGCCCTCACAGATACGCAGTATTTT.

This clonotype was detected many times. The CDR3 protein is CASSYSRTSTYEQYF. CDR3 DNA: TGTGCCAGCAGTTACTCGAGAACTTCCACCTACGAGCAGTACTTC. The V call is TRBV6-2 or TRBV6-3, the J call TRBJ2-7; D is undetermined. The CDR3 extends over 15 amino acids. The V and J ends lost 0 bases and 2 bases respectively, with 11 bases between them. In germline, CDR1 is MNHEY, CDR2 SVGEGT.

This clonotype was seen more than once but under ten times. The chain uses TRBV7-6 and TRBJ2-1; D might be TRBD2 (6 bases). Trimming removed 3 bases from V and 0 bases from J, with 15 bases in between. This CDR3 contains 17 residues. Germline V gives CDR1 SGHVS, CDR2 FNYEAQ. The CDR3 is CASSLGARGSSYNEQFF. CDR3 sequence (DNA): TGTGCCAGCAGCTTGGGTGCCCGGGGGAGCTCCTACAATGAGCAGTTCTTC.

The genes are TRBV27 and TRBJ2-3, with D perhaps assigned TRBD1 or TRBD2 (5 bases each). Trimming stripped 8 bases from V and 2 bases from J, with 14 bases between. CDR3 length: 14 amino acids. Per the germline V gene, CDR1 is MNHEY and CDR2 is SMNVEV (reference sequence). In nucleotides, the CDR3 is TGTGCCAGCCGGGACCAACCGTACACAGATACGCAGTATTTT. It codes for CASRDQPYTDTQYF.

This CDR3 is CASSKPGQSGYEQYF. The CDR3 nucleotides are TGTGCCAGCAGCAAACCGGGACAAAGTGGCTACGAGCAGTACTTC. The chain recombines TRBV21-1 with TRBJ2-5; no check of the table's D call, TRBD1, against the DNA was made. With the DNA end fitting TRBJ2-7 better, the J assignment may be wrong. TRBV21-1 is an annotated pseudogene. The CDR3 consists of 15 residues.

The chain combines TRBV7-2 with TRBJ2-7; TRBD2 matches at 7 bases. Germline loops: CDR1 SGHTA, CDR2 FQGNSA. Trimming took 5 bases from V and 0 from J; bases not matched to a gene: 7. The CDR3 is 15 residues long. CDR3 bases: TGTGCCAGCAGCATTAGCGGCGGGAGCTCCTACGAGCAGTACTTC. It codes for CASSISGGSSYEQYF.

This rearrangement joins TRBV20-1 to TRBJ1-6; TRBD1 might be the D (5 bases). The V end was cut by 3 bases, the J end by 6 bases, with 12 bases between. CDR1 and CDR2 (germline): DFQATT, SNEGSKA (reference sequence). The CDR3 has 14 residues. As DNA, the CDR3 is TGCAGTGCTAGGGAGGTCGGGGGTAATTCACCCCTCCACTTT. Amino acids: CSAREVGGNSPLHF.

The chain links TRBV20-1 to TRBJ2-7; TRBD1 aligns across 7 bases. Germline V gene lookup returns CDR1 DFQATT and CDR2 SNEGSKA (reference sequence). V gave up 5 bases and J gave up 7 bases; unmatched junction bases: 14. This CDR3 has 14 amino acids. For the CDR3, the DNA is TGCAGTGCTGTAGACAGGGTAGGGGGCAATGAGCAGTACTTC. Amino acid sequence: CSAVDRVGGNEQYF.

The V gene is TRBV20-1, the J gene TRBJ2-1; 10 nucleotides agree with TRBD2. With V trimmed by 3 bases and J by 13 bases, 15 bases remained unmatched. Germline CDR1 reads DFQATT; CDR2 reads SNEGSKA (reference sequence). This CDR3 comprises 15 residues. The CDR3 bases are TGCAGTGCTAGTGGGGAAGGAGCGGGGGGGGCGAATCAGTTCTTC. Its protein is CSASGEGAGGANQFF.

The chain couples TRBV12-3 or TRBV12-4 to TRBJ2-1; D is perhaps TRBD1 (6 bases). Trimming cost V 4 bases and J 5 bases, with 15 bases left between them. CDR3 length equals 15 residues. CDR3 nucleotide sequence: TGTGCCAGCAGTTCCCCAGGGGTGCCACACAATGAGCAGTTCTTC. The encoded protein is CASSSPGVPHNEQFF.

This clonotype was seen repeatedly, ten times or more. The rearrangement uses TRBV20-1 and TRBJ2-3; D unresolved. V shed 1 base and J shed 0 bases, with 8 bases lying between them. This CDR3 contains 14 residues. Germline CDR1 DFQATT, CDR2 SNEGSKA (reference sequence). The CDR3 DNA follows: TGCAGTGCTAGAGTTCTAGAGAGCACAGATACGCAGTATTTT. Its translation is CSARVLESTDTQYF.

The chain has TRBV7-9 and TRBJ1-2; 7 bases agree with TRBD1. Germline lookup yields CDR1 SEHNR and CDR2 FQNEAQ (reference sequence). The CDR3 runs 15 residues. V was pared by 1 base and J by 7 bases, with 9 bases of the junction left unmatched. The CDR3 DNA is TGTGCCAGCAGCTTAGGGGACAGATACGGGTTTGGCTACACCTTC. Its protein product is CASSLGDRYGFGYTF.